Listed here is a single T cell receptor beta chain. Its antigen remains undetermined. No per-base quality is available; no much larger clone lies one base away. These data belong to a study of shared clonotypes between healthy human individuals (dated by TCRdb to 2020 to 2021). About the full investigation: Two women and a few men aged 18 to 49 years were included in the cohort. Each donor's leukapheresis produced roughly between roughly 0.94 and 9.5 billion PBMCs. Libraries were prepared and TCR repertoires were sequenced by different laboratories using diverse techniques, in order to increase sequencing depth and limit assay-specific biases. The study deeply sequenced blood TCR repertoires of about 5 healthy adults to estimate repertoire size and the extent of clonotype sharing between individuals. Per donor, three plates each were used for CD4 naive and CD4 memory, two for CD8 naive, and one for CD8 memory.

Broader findings and caveats from the paper: Sampling was restricted to blood, and TCR repertoires in tissues likely differ from the TCR repertoires found in blood. Pairwise subsampling indicated that sequencing depth was expected to affect the degree of clonotype sharing among donors. Incomplete sequencing was indicated by rarefaction of sorted-subset datasets, despite the large sequencing depth. Clonotypes shared by all four sorted-subset donors showed higher generation probabilities than non-shared clonotypes. The genetic and exposure-history diversity represented was limited by the small number of donors. Naive subsets generally had larger estimated clonotype richness than memory subsets did. Across a few donors, about 5% of naive CD4, approximately 3.5% of naive CD8, approximately 2.5% of memory CD4, and approximately 0.4% of memory CD8 clonotypes were shared.

Using the deep immunoSEQ assay, TCR CDR3 regions were amplified from genomic DNA by multiplex PCR. Extracted genomic DNA from each cell subset was distributed evenly across all wells of several immunoSEQ 96-well plates, and each plate was treated as a replicate. Each replicate PCR for sorted subsets received roughly 0.2 ug genomic DNA, equal to roughly 29,000 T cell genomes. Purified libraries were quantified with a Qubit 3.0 fluorometer, sized on a Bioanalyzer 2100, and re-quantified with the KAPA Library Quantification kit. A separate single-read 150-cycle Illumina NextSeq 550 flow cell was used to sequence each immunoSEQ 96-well plate. Per the original workflow: Because the immunoSEQ output included only junctional sequences and no quality scores, the filtering could not be the same as the filtering used for full-length reads. Sequences were annotated with PyIR, a Python wrapper for IgBLAST v1.9, and V/J genes and CDR3 were assigned using IMGT germline references. Any read was removed if the V/J assignment was weak (E-value above 1e-6), the CDR3 was missing, or the read contained stop codons, out-of-frame junctions, or ambiguous translated residues. V3J clonotypes were defined as sequences sharing the same inferred V gene, J gene, and CDR3 amino acid sequence. Percentage overlap between repertoires was computed as shared unique clonotypes divided by the size of the smaller repertoire. Repertoire richness was assessed with RTK rarefaction, the Chao1 estimator, and Recon v2.1 estimates of unobserved clonotypes. Generation probabilities were computed with OLGA for all TCRbeta clonotypes obtained by the gDNA method from a few donors. Drawn from immuneACCESS, this table holds only the in-frame rearrangements with V and J called that TCRdb kept. Clones are partly lost; checked studies trace under half to an unresolved V gene and leave the rest unexplained. The V and J calls and clone size are taken from that table; D and trimming were inferred from the DNA. For this sample the table gives around 640,000 clones, of which approximately 96% were detected only once. The ten largest clonotypes hold roughly 0.1% of the sample.

The CDR3 contains 17 residues, cysteine and phenylalanine counted. Only CDR3 DNA remains: 51 bases, in frame from the first base. Between the V and J ends, shortened by 4 bases and 0 bases respectively, the junction contains 16 bases. For CDR1 and CDR2, the germline V gene lists MGHRA and YSYEKL. CD8 naive samples were obtained by positive selection for CCR7 among CD45RO-negative cells, yielding a CD45RA+CCR7+ population from which TemRA cells were excluded. The donors were healthy, HIV-negative adults with no recently reported acute infections or vaccinations. All donors were Caucasian adults living in Nashville, Tennessee, USA. Blood was obtained by leukapheresis, after which PBMCs were separated by Ficoll-Histopaque density gradient centrifugation and cryopreserved in liquid nitrogen vapor phase. Analytical flow cytometry was used to check the purity and quantity of each magnetically sorted T cell population. Genomic DNA was isolated from every sorted fraction and measured by UV absorbance on a Nanodrop 2000c.

The sample taken for sequencing was naive CD8+ T cells sorted from blood. The sample's cell subset or site label, in plain terms: CD45RA+CCR7+. The receptor was isolated from a woman in her thirties in good health. The chain employs TRBV4-1 and TRBJ2-1; the D gene is perhaps TRBD1 or TRBD2, each of them matching over 5 bases. The sequence in DNA is TGCGCCAGCAGCCGGCCCGGGACGACTCACTCCTACAATGAGCAGTTCTTC. The translation is CASSRPGTTHSYNEQFF.